The 7 T cell receptor beta chains below all came from one sample that was sequenced in a study of technical replicates of blood from a handful of donors. Produced via immunoSEQ multiplex PCR; TCRdb's table is partial and in-frame only. The table lists some 79,000 clones, 75% to 95% of them singletons. Sequencing was done on a sample of T cells isolated from PBMCs. Source of these receptors: a human donor in good health. Some clones in this sample may be carry-over from other donors' samples.

The sample holds a few counts of this clone. This sequence joins TRBV14 and TRBJ2-1; 11 bases agree with TRBD2. The CDR3 runs 16 residues. Germline CDR1 reads SGHDN; CDR2 reads FVKESK. The trim removed 0 bases at V and 6 bases at J, leaving 4 bases unmatched. The CDR3 is CASSQDELAGANEQFF. The CDR3 DNA is TGTGCCAGCAGCCAAGATGAACTAGCGGGAGCCAATGAGCAGTTCTTC.

The count of this clone is one. This chain connects TRBV2 to TRBJ1-3; 7 bases fit TRBD1. V dropped 8 bases and J dropped 6; count of bases not matched to a gene: 10. Germline-derived CDR1 and CDR2 are SNHLY and FYNNEI. CDR3 length: 14 amino acids. The CDR3 bases are TGTGCCAGCCTACTTGGACAGGAGACAAACACCATATATTTT. The encoded protein is CASLLGQETNTIYF.

The chain couples TRBV4-1 to TRBJ1-4; no reliable D call. The length of the CDR3 is 13 residues. V was pared by 0 bases and J by 8 bases, with 7 bases between. From germline, CDR1 is MGHRA and CDR2 YSYEKL. The CDR3 here is CASSQEEREKLFF. The CDR3 nucleotides read TGCGCCAGCAGCCAAGAGGAGCGGGAAAAACTGTTTTTT.

The rearrangement joins TRBV18 to TRBJ2-5; 7 bases map to TRBD1. J gave up 3 bases and V 6 bases, and 10 bases lay outside the gene matches. The CDR3 runs to 15 residues. Germline assignment: CDR1 KGHSH and CDR2 LQKENI. CDR3 DNA: TGTGCCAGCTCCCCGACGACAGGGTTGGAAGAGACCCAGTACTTC. Translation gives CASSPTTGLEETQYF.

The rearrangement links TRBV6-6 to TRBJ2-3; perhaps TRBD2 as D (6 bases). The CDR3 covers 14 residues. V lost 10 bases, J lost 1 base, and 15 bases lay in between. Germline CDR1 reads MNHNY; CDR2 reads SVGAGI (reference sequence). CDR3 DNA: TGTGCCATCTCCGGGGCGGGACGCACAGATACGCAGTATTTT. It codes for CAISGAGRTDTQYF.

The CDR3 region has the DNA TGTGCCAGCAGTTTTACCCCGTACGGGAGAACTGAAGCTTTCTTT. This encodes CASSFTPYGRTEAFF. V gene TRBV27 combines with J gene TRBJ1-1; no reliable D call. The germline gives CDR1 MNHEY, CDR2 SMNVEV (reference sequence). With 3 bases removed from V and 5 bases from J, the gap between germline ends came to 16 bases. This CDR3 is built from 15 residues.

The chain links TRBV10-1 to TRBJ1-5; tentatively, D is TRBD1 (5 bases). V was clipped by 4 bases and J by 4 bases, with 8 bases between them. The CDR3 totals 13 residues. Germline V lookup: CDR1 WNHNN, CDR2 SYGVQD (reference sequence). DNA for the CDR3: TGCGCCAGCAGTGGATCAGGGAATCAGCCCCAGCATTTT. Translated: CASSGSGNQPQHF.